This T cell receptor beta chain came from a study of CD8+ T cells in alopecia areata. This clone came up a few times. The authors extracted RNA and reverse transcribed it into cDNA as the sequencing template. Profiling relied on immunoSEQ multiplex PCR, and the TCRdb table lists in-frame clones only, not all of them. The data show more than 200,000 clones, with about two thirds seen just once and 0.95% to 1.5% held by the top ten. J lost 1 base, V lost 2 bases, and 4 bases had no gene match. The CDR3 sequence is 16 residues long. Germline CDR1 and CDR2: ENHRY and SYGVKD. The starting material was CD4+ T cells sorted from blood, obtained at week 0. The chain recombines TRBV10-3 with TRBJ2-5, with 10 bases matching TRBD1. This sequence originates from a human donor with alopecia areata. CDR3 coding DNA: TGTGCCATCAGTGAGACGGACAGGGGGGTCCAAGAGACCCAGTACTTC. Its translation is CAISETDRGVQETQYF.